This TCR beta chain was sequenced in a study of technical replicates of blood from a handful of donors. Measured with immunoSEQ multiplex PCR; TCRdb has only the in-frame clones, and not every one. Of 60,000 to 80,000 clones in the sample, just over 90% are singletons; the top ten hold roughly 4.7%. Germline values: CDR1 LNHDA, CDR2 SQIVND (reference sequence). This CDR3 spans 16 amino acids. J lost 1 base, V lost 7 bases, and 10 bases had no gene match. The receptor was derived from a human donor in good health. Some clones in this sample may be carry-over from other donors' samples. Sequencing was done on a sample of PBMCs. This chain connects TRBV19 to TRBJ1-1; TRBD1 matches 9 bases. DNA of the CDR3: TGTGCCAGTATGCGCGGGACAGGGCCTAAGAACACTGAAGCTTTCTTT. Its protein product is CASMRGTGPKNTEAFF.